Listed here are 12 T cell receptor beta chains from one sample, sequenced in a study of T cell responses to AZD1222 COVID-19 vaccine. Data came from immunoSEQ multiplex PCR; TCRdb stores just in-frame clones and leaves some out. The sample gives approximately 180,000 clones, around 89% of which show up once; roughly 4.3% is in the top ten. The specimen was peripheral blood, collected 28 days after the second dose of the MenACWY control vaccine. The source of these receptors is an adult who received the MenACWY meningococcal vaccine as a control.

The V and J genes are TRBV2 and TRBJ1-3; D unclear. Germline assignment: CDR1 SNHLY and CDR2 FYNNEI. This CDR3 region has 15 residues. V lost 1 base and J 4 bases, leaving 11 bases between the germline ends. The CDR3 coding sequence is TGTGCCAGCAGTGAAGAAGGCGGCCGAGGAAACACCATATATTTT. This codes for CASSEEGGRGNTIYF.

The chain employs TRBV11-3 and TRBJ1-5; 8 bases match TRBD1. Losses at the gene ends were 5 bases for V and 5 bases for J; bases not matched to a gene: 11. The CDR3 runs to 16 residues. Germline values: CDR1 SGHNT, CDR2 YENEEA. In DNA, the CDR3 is TGTGCCAGCAGCCCCAATACAGGGGGAGGATATCAGCCCCAGCATTTT. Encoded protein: CASSPNTGGGYQPQHF.

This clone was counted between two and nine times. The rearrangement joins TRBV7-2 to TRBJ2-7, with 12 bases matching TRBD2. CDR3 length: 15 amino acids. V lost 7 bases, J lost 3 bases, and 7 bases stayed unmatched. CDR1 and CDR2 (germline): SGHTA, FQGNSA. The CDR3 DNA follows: TGTGCCAGCACCGAGACTAGCGGGAGTTACTACGAGCAGTACTTC. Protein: CASTETSGSYYEQYF.

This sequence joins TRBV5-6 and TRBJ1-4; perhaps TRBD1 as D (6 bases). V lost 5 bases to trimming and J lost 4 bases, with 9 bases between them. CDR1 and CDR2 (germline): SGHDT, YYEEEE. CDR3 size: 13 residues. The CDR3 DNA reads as TGTGCCAGCAGTGGACAGAATAATGAAAAACTGTTTTTT. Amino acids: CASSGQNNEKLFF.

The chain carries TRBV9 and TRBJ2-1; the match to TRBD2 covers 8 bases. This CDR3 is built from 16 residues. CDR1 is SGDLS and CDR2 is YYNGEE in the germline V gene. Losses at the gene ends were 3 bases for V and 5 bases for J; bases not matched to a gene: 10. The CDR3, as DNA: TGTGCCAGCAGCGCCCATAGCGGGAACACTCACAATGAGCAGTTCTTC. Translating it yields CASSAHSGNTHNEQFF.

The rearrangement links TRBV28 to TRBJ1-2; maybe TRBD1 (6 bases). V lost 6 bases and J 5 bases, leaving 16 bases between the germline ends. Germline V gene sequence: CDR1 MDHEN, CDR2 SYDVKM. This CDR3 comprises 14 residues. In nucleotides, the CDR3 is TGTGCCAGCAGACTACAGGGCCTTCCTTATGGCTACACCTTC. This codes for CASRLQGLPYGYTF.

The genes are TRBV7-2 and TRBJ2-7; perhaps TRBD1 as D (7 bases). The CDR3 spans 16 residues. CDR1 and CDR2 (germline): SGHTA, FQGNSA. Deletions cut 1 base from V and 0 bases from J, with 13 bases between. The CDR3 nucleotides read TGTGCCAGCAGCTTAGGATCCAGGGGGGCCTCCTACGAGCAGTACTTC. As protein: CASSLGSRGASYEQYF.

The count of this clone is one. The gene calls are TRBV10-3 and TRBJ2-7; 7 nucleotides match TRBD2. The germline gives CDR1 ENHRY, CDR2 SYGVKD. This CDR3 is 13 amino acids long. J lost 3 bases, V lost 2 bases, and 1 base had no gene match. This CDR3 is CAISEGTNYEQYF. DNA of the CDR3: TGTGCCATCAGTGAGGGGACTAACTACGAGCAGTACTTC.

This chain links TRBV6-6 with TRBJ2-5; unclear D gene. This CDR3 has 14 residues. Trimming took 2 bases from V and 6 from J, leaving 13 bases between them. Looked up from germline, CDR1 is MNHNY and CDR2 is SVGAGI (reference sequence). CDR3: CASSYGVLDQTQYF. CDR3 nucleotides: TGTGCCAGCAGTTACGGGGTTTTGGACCAGACCCAGTACTTC.

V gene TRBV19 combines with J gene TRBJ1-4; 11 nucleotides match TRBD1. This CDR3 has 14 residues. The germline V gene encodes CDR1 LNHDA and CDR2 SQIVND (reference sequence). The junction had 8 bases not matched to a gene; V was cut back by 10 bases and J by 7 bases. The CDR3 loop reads CATRTGGLGEKLFF. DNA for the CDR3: TGTGCCACCCGGACAGGGGGCCTGGGTGAAAAACTGTTTTTT.

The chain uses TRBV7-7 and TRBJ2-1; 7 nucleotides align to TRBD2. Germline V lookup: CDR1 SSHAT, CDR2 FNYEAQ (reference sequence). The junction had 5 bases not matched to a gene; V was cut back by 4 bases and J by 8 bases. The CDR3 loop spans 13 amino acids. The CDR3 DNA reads TGTGCCAGCAGCTCGCGGGAGTGGGATGAGCAGTTCTTC. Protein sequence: CASSSREWDEQFF.

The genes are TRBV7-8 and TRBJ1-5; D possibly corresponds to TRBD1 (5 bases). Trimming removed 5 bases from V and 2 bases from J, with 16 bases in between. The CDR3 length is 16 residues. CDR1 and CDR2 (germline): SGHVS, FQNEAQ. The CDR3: CASSPFGRVGNQPQHF. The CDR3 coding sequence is TGTGCCAGCAGCCCATTTGGCAGGGTTGGCAATCAGCCCCAGCATTTT.